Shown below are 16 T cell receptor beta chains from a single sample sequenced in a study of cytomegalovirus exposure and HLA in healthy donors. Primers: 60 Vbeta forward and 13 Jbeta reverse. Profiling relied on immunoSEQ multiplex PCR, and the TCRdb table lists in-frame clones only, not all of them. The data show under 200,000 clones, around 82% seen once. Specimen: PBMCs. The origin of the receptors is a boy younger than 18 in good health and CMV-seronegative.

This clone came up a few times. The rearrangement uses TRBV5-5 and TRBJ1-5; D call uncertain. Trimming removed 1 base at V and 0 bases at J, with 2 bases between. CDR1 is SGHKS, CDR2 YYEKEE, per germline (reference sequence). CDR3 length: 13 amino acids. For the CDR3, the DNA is TGTGCCAGCAGCTTGTATAGCAATCAGCCCCAGCATTTT. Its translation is CASSLYSNQPQHF.

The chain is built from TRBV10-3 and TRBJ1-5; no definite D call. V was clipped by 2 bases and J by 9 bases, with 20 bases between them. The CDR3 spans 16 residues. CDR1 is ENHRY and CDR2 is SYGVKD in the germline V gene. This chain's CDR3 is CAISEGLAVVGWPQHF. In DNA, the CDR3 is TGTGCCATCAGTGAGGGACTAGCTGTTGTAGGGTGGCCCCAGCATTTT.

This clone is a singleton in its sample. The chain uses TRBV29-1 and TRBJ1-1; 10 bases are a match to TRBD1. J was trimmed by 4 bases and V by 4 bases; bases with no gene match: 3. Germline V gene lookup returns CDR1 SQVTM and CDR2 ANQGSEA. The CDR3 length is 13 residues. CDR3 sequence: CSVGQGAGTEAFF. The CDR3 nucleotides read TGCAGCGTTGGACAGGGGGCGGGCACTGAAGCTTTCTTT.

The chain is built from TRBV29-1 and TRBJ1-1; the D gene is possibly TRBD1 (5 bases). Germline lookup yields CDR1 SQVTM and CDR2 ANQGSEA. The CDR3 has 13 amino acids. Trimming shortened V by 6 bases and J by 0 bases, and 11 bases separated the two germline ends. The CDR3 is CSVLRQMNTEAFF. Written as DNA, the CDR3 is TGCAGCGTCTTAAGACAGATGAACACTGAAGCTTTCTTT.

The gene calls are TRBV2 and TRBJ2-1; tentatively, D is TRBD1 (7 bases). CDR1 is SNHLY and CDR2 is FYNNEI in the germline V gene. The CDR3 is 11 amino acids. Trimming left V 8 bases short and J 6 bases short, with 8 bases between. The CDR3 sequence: CASQGGNEQFF. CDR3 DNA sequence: TGTGCCAGCCAGGGGGGCAATGAGCAGTTCTTC.

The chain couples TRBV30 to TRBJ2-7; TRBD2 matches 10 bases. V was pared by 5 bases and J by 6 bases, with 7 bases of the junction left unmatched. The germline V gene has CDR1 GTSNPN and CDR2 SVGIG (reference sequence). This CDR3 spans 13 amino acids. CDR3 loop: CAWGSGRAFEQYF. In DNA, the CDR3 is TGTGCCTGGGGGAGCGGGAGGGCCTTCGAGCAGTACTTC. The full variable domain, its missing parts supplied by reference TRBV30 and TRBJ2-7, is SQTIHQWPATLVQPVGSPLSLECTVEGTSNPNLYWYRQAAGRGLQLLFYSVGIGQISSEVPQNLSASRPQDRQFILSSKKLLLSDSGFYLCAWGSGRAFEQYFGPGTRLTVT.

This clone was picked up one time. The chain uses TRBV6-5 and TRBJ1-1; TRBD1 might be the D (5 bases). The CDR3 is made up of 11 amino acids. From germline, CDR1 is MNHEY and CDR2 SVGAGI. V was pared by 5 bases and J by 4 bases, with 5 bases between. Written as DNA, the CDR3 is TGTGCCAGCAGTAGGGGCACTGAAGCTTTCTTT. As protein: CASSRGTEAFF.

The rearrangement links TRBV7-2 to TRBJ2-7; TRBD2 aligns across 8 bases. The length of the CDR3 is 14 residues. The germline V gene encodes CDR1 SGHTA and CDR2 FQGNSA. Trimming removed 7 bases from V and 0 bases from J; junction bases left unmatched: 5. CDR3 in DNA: TGTGCCAGCACCCCAACTAGCGGCTCCTACGAGCAGTACTTC. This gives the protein CASTPTSGSYEQYF.

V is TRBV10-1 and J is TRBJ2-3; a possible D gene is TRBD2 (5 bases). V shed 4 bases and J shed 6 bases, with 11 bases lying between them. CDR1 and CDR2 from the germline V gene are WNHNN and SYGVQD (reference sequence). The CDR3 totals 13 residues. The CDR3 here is CASSGDYVDTQYF. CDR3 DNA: TGCGCCAGCAGTGGTGACTATGTGGATACGCAGTATTTT.

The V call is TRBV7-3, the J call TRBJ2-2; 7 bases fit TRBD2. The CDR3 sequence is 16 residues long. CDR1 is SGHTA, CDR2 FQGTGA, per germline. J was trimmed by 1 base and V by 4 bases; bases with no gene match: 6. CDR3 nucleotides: TGTGCCAGCAGCTCCCGGGGAGGGTTGAACACCGGGGAGCTGTTTTTT. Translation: CASSSRGGLNTGELFF.

DNA of the CDR3: TGTGCCAGCAGCTTAGAAGCGATGAACACTGAAGCTTTCTTT. It is translated as CASSLEAMNTEAFF. The J gene is TRBJ1-1, the V gene TRBV7-8; D remains ambiguous. Trimming took 1 base from V and 0 from J, leaving 6 bases between them. The CDR3 consists of 14 residues. Germline V CDR1 and CDR2: SGHVS, FQNEAQ.

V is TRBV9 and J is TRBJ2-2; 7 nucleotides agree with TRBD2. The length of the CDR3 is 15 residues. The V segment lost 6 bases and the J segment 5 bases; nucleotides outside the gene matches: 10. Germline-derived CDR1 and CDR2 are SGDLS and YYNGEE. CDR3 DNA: TGTGCCAGCACCCCCGGCGGGAGTGGGACCGGGGAGCTGTTTTTT. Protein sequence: CASTPGGSGTGELFF.

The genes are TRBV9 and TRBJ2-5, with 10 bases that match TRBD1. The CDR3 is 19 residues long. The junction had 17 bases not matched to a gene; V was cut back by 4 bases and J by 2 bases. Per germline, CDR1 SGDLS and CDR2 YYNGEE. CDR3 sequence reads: CASSPQTGTGVSGQETQYF. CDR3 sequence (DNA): TGTGCCAGCAGCCCCCAAACCGGGACAGGGGTTAGCGGGCAAGAGACCCAGTACTTC. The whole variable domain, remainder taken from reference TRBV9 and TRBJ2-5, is DSGVTQTPKHLITATGQRVTLRCSPRSGDLSVYWYQQSLDQGLQFLIQYYNGEERAKGNILERFSAQQFPDLHSELNLSSLELGDSALYFCASSPQTGTGVSGQETQYFGPGTRLLVL.

CDR3 sequence reads: CASSSPIRDRGFEQYF. In DNA, the CDR3 is TGTGCCAGCAGTTCCCCGATCCGGGACAGGGGGTTCGAGCAGTACTTC. The chain joins TRBV27 to TRBJ2-7; 11 nucleotides match TRBD1. Unmatched junction bases numbered 11, after V lost 4 bases and J lost 6 bases. Germline lookup yields CDR1 MNHEY and CDR2 SMNVEV (reference sequence). This CDR3 region has 16 residues.

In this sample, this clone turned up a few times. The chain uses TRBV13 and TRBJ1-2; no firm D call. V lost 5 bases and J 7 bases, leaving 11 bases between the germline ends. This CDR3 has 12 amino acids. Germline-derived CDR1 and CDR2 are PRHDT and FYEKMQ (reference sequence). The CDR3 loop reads CASSPPRSGYTF. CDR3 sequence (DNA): TGTGCCAGCAGCCCCCCCCGGAGTGGCTACACCTTC.

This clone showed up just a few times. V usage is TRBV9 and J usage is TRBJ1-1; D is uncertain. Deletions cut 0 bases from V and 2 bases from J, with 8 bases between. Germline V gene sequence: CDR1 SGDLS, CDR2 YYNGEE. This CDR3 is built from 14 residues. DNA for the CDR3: TGTGCCAGCAGCGTAGTGAGGCTAAACACTGAAGCTTTCTTT. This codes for CASSVVRLNTEAFF.